This is a list of T cell receptor beta chains from one sample in a study of blood T cells in healthy people across ages. MiXCR, run by TCRdb on the 5' RACE reads, gives a single entry per CDR3 protein. The data contain some 700,000 distinct CDR3 sequences, about a fifth of them singletons. Input material: blood. The receptors shown here come from a man aged 70 or older in good health. Each CDR3 is given with its conserved first and last residue. The order of the fields is clone size, V gene, J gene, D gene, CDR3 protein, CDR3 DNA. The D gene is left open where the match is weak. Size is stated for part of the rows, as once, few or many counts, or as a class when the clone is expanded.

abundance: -
v_gene: TRBV9
j_gene: TRBJ1-2
d_gene: TRBD1
CDR3aa: CASSETGYRNYGYTF
CDR3nt: TGTGCCAGCAGCGAGACAGGGTATCGTAACTATGGCTACACCTTC

abundance: few
v_gene: TRBV20-1
j_gene: TRBJ2-7
d_gene: TRBD2
CDR3aa: CSATGLAGDEQYF
CDR3nt: TGCAGTGCTACAGGACTAGCGGGGGACGAGCAGTACTTC

abundance: -
v_gene: TRBV6-1
j_gene: TRBJ2-1
d_gene: TRBD2
CDR3aa: CASRDSGRVRDEQFF
CDR3nt: TGTGCCAGCAGGGATAGCGGGAGGGTTAGAGATGAGCAGTTCTTC

abundance: few
v_gene: TRBV5-1
j_gene: TRBJ1-6
d_gene: -
CDR3aa: CASSLATLENSPLHF
CDR3nt: TGCGCCAGCAGCTTGGCGACCCTGGAGAATTCACCCCTCCACTTT

abundance: few
v_gene: TRBV9
j_gene: TRBJ2-5
d_gene: TRBD2
CDR3aa: CASSPQVAGAGETQYF
CDR3nt: TGCGCCAGCAGCCCTCAGGTAGCGGGGGCTGGGGAGACCCAGTACTTC

abundance: many
v_gene: TRBV3-1
j_gene: TRBJ1-1
d_gene: TRBD1
CDR3aa: CASSRTGGNTEAFF
CDR3nt: TGTGCCAGCAGCCGGACAGGGGGGAACACTGAAGCTTTCTTT

abundance: few
v_gene: TRBV6-2/TRBV6-3
j_gene: TRBJ1-5
d_gene: TRBD1
CDR3aa: CASRIGQGALGQPQHF
CDR3nt: TGTGCCAGCCGCATTGGGCAGGGGGCGCTTGGTCAGCCCCAGCATTTT

abundance: -
v_gene: TRBV7-8
j_gene: TRBJ2-1
d_gene: -
CDR3aa: CASSLARLVSEQFF
CDR3nt: TGTGCCAGCAGCTTAGCGAGGCTAGTCTCTGAGCAGTTCTTC

abundance: -
v_gene: TRBV4-2
j_gene: TRBJ2-7
d_gene: -
CDR3aa: CASSPGLGGYEQYF
CDR3nt: TGTGCCAGCAGCCCAGGGTTGGGAGGCTACGAGCAGTACTTC

abundance: -
v_gene: TRBV18
j_gene: TRBJ2-1
d_gene: TRBD1
CDR3aa: CASSPDRVSYNEQFF
CDR3nt: TGTGCCAGCTCCCCGGACAGGGTGTCCTACAATGAGCAGTTCTTC

abundance: -
v_gene: TRBV20-1
j_gene: TRBJ2-1
d_gene: -
CDR3aa: CSARVRNPGSYNEQFF
CDR3nt: TGCAGTGCTAGAGTTAGGAATCCAGGCTCCTACAATGAGCAGTTCTTC

abundance: few
v_gene: TRBV27
j_gene: TRBJ1-1
d_gene: -
CDR3aa: CASSLSAPGQRFTEAFF
CDR3nt: TGTGCCAGCAGTTTATCGGCTCCTGGGCAGAGATTCACTGAAGCTTTCTTT

abundance: many
v_gene: TRBV10-3
j_gene: TRBJ2-1
d_gene: TRBD2
CDR3aa: CARRLAGGRIEQFF
CDR3nt: TGTGCCAGGAGACTAGCGGGAGGTAGGATTGAGCAGTTCTTC

abundance: -
v_gene: TRBV29-1
j_gene: TRBJ2-1
d_gene: TRBD1
CDR3aa: CSVRTGSNNEQFF
CDR3nt: TGCAGCGTTCGGACAGGGAGTAACAATGAGCAGTTCTTC

abundance: -
v_gene: TRBV5-5
j_gene: TRBJ1-3
d_gene: TRBD1
CDR3aa: CASASTGTPGGNTIYF
CDR3nt: TGTGCCAGCGCATCGACAGGGACCCCAGGCGGAAACACCATATATTTT

abundance: -
v_gene: TRBV10-3
j_gene: TRBJ1-1
d_gene: TRBD1
CDR3aa: CAISVRDRGMAEAFF
CDR3nt: TGTGCCATCAGTGTCCGGGACAGGGGAATGGCTGAAGCTTTCTTT

abundance: few
v_gene: TRBV2
j_gene: TRBJ2-4
d_gene: TRBD2
CDR3aa: CASRDYENIQYF
CDR3nt: TGTGCCAGCCGGGACTACGAAAACATTCAGTACTTC

abundance: -
v_gene: TRBV11-2
j_gene: TRBJ2-7
d_gene: TRBD1
CDR3aa: CASSLATGGGPGEQYF
CDR3nt: TGTGCCAGCAGCTTAGCCACAGGGGGCGGACCTGGAGAGCAGTACTTC

abundance: -
v_gene: TRBV5-1
j_gene: TRBJ1-1
d_gene: -
CDR3aa: CASSLTGSGNTEAFF
CDR3nt: TGCGCCAGCAGCTTGACAGGGTCCGGGAACACTGAAGCTTTCTTT

abundance: many
v_gene: TRBV7-6
j_gene: TRBJ2-6
d_gene: -
CDR3aa: CASSLTGANVLTF
CDR3nt: TGTGCCAGCAGCCTCACTGGGGCCAACGTCCTGACTTTC

abundance: -
v_gene: TRBV5-5
j_gene: TRBJ1-5
d_gene: -
CDR3aa: CASSSVGQPQHF
CDR3nt: TGTGCCAGCAGCTCTGTAGGGCAGCCCCAGCATTTT

abundance: once
v_gene: TRBV3-1
j_gene: TRBJ2-5
d_gene: -
CDR3aa: CASSQEANPYEETQYF
CDR3nt: TGTGCCAGCAGCCAAGAAGCAAATCCCTATGAAGAGACCCAGTACTTC

abundance: few
v_gene: TRBV3-1
j_gene: TRBJ1-4
d_gene: TRBD1
CDR3aa: CASSRQGAGNEKLFF
CDR3nt: TGTGCCAGCAGCCGACAGGGGGCCGGCAATGAAAAACTGTTTTTT